This T cell receptor beta chain was obtained from a study of tumor and adjacent non-tumor tissue in lung cancer. Looking at the study overall: Aged roughly 31 to 80 years, patients included 10 men and 4 or 5 women with stage I to III disease. Study-wide results and caveats: Top 100 clones took a larger repertoire share in normal lung. Compared with tumor, normal lung showed significantly lower TCR diversity.

As to this clonotype: Its antigen is not identified.

The germline CDR1 and CDR2 sequences are DFQATT and SNEGSKA (reference sequence). The CDR3 covers 14 residues. Trimming took 7 bases from V and 3 from J, leaving 18 bases between them. A modified ARM-PCR protocol with three rounds of nested PCR amplified TCRbeta. MiXCR, applied by TCRdb to the multiplex PCR reads, yields one record per CDR3 protein. The table records more than 85,000 distinct CDR3 sequences, over 75% of them present only once. This sample's RNA came from whole unsorted tissue. The sample was lung tumor tissue. This clonotype was obtained from a man aged 65 to 79 with non-small cell lung cancer. V gene TRBV20-1 combines with J gene TRBJ1-1; D is possibly TRBD1 (6 bases). CDR3 region: CSVGGWGQDTEAFF. DNA of the CDR3: TGCAGTGTTGGGGGCTGGGGGCAGGACACTGAAGCTTTCTTT.